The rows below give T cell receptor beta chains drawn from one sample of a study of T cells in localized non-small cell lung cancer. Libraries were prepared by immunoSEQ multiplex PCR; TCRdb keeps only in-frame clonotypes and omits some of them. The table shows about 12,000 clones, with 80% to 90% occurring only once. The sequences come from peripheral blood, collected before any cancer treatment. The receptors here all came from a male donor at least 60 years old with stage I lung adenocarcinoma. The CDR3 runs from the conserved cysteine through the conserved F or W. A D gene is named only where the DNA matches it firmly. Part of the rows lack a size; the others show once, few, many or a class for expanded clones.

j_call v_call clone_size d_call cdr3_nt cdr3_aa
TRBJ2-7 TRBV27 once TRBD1 TGTGCCAGCAGTTTAGGCTATGGACAGGGCGGCTACGAGCAGTACTTC CASSLGYGQGGYEQYF
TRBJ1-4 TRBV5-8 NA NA TGTGCCAGCAGCTTCGGGGCCTTTAATGAAAAACTGTTTTTT CASSFGAFNEKLFF
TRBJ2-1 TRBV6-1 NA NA TGTGCCAGCAGTGAGTCCTACGGGGCAGTCAGGGATGAGCAGTTCTTC CASSESYGAVRDEQFF
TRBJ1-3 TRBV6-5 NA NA TGTGCCAGCAGCCCCACAGGGACTGGAAACACCATATATTTT CASSPTGTGNTIYF
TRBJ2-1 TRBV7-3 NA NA TGTGCCAGCAGCCTACTGGAGGGGGGTCGACTTGGTAATGAGCAGTTCTTC CASSLLEGGRLGNEQFF
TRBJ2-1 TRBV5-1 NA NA TGCGCCAGCAGCTCCCAAGCCTACAATGAGCAGTTCTTC CASSSQAYNEQFF
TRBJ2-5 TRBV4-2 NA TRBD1 TGTGCCAGCAGCCAAAACCGGGACAGGGGTCAGGAGACCCAGTACTTC CASSQNRDRGQETQYF
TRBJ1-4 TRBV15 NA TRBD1 TGTGCCACCAGCAGAGGTCAGGGGGGTAATGAAAAACTGTTTTTT CATSRGQGGNEKLFF
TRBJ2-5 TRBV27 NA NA TGTGCCAGCAGACGACTCGAGGGACTCCAAGAGACCCAGTACTTC CASRRLEGLQETQYF
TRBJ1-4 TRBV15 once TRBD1 TGTGCCACCAGCAGAGATCTCCCAGACAGGGGTGAAAAACTGTTTTTT CATSRDLPDRGEKLFF
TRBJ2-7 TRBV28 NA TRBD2 TGTGCCAGCAGTTTGAGACTAGCGGGAGTCCGGTACGAGCAGTACTTC CASSLRLAGVRYEQYF
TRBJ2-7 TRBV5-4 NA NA TGTGCCAGCAGCTTTAGCGGATCGAGCTCCTACGAGCAGTACTTC CASSFSGSSSYEQYF
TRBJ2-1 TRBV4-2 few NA TGTGCCAGCAGCCAATCCTTCGGGTGGCTTCTCTTC CASSQSFGWLLF
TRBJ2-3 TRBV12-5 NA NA TGTGCTAGTGGTTTCTCCAGTGCGCTTTGGGACAAAGTAACAGATACGCAGTATTTT CASGFSSALWDKVTDTQYF
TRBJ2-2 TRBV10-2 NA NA TGCGCCAGCGAGGGGGGCGGGGTAAACACCGGGGAGCTGTTTTTT CASEGGGVNTGELFF
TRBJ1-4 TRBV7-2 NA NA TGTGCCAGCAGCTTAAGGGGGGGCCGACAGGATGAAAAACTGTTTTTT CASSLRGGRQDEKLFF
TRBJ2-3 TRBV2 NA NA TGTGCCAGCAGTGAGACCCTTGAAGATACGCAGTATTTT CASSETLEDTQYF
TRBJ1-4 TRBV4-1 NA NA TGCGCCAGCAAGTTGTTGGCAGGATCGTTACGAAAAACTGTTTTT CASKLLAGSLRKTVF
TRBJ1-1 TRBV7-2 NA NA TGTGCCAGCAGCCGTGGCGTATCCGGCAGCACTGAAGCTTTCTTT CASSRGVSGSTEAFF
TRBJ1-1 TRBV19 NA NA TGTGCCAGTAGTAGAAAAGGGGCGAACACTGAAGCTTTCTTT CASSRKGANTEAFF
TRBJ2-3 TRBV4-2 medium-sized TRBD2 TGTGCCAGCAGCCAAGAAGCGGGAGGGCCAGATACGCAGTATTTT CASSQEAGGPDTQYF
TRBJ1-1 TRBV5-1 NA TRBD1 TGCGCCAGCAGCAATCGGACAGGGTCTGCCACTGAAGCTTTCTTT CASSNRTGSATEAFF
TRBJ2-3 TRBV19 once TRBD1 TGTGCCAGTAGTTACGACAGGGGGGAGACAGATACGCAGTATTTT CASSYDRGETDTQYF
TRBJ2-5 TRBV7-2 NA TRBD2 TGTGCCAGCTCTAGCGGGAGTCGGGAGACCCAGTACTTC CASSSGSRETQYF
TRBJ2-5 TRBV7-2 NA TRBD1 TGTGCCAGCAGCTGGGACAGGGGGGAGACCCAGTACTTC CASSWDRGETQYF
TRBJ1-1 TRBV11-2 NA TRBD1 TGTGCCAGCAGACTGGACAGGGGGCGCGGAAGCACTGAAGCTTTCTTT CASRLDRGRGSTEAFF
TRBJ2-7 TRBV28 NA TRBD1 TGTGCCACCTCCCGAGGGGGCGCCTTAGTTAGCGAGCAGTACTTC CATSRGGALVSEQYF
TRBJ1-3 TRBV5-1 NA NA TGCGCCAGCAGCTTGGAGGACACTGGAAACACCATATATTTT CASSLEDTGNTIYF
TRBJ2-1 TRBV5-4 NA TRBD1 TGTGCCAGCAGCCAGGGGACAGGCCACTACAATGAGCAGTTCTTC CASSQGTGHYNEQFF
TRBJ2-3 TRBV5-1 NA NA TGCGCCAGCAGCGTCGGGCGGCTCCCCACAGATACGCAGTATTTT CASSVGRLPTDTQYF
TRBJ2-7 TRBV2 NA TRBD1 TGTGCCAGCCGATCCTTTGGACAGGGGGAAAGGCAGTACTTC CASRSFGQGERQYF
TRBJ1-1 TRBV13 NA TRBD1 TGTGCCAGCAGCTTATTTTCCGGACAGGGTACTGAAGCTTTCTTT CASSLFSGQGTEAFF
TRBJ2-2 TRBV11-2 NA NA TGTGCCAGCAGCTACTCCCATTCCGCGAACACCGGGGAGCTGTTTTTT CASSYSHSANTGELFF
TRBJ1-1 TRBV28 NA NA TGTGCCAGCAGTCCTTACCCCAGGGCAAATAAGAACACTGAAGCTTTCTTT CASSPYPRANKNTEAFF
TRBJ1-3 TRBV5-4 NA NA TGTGCCAGCAGCATAAGGGACTCTGGAAACACCATATATTTT CASSIRDSGNTIYF
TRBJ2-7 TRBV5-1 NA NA TGCGCCAGCAGCTGGGCCCTGGGGGCCTCCTACGAGCAGTACTTC CASSWALGASYEQYF
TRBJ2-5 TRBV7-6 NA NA TGTGCCAGCAGCTTGACACAAGAGACCCAGTACTTC CASSLTQETQYF
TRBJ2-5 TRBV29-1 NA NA TGCAGCGTTGCAAGTGACGGGTCCCAAGAGACCCAGTACTTC CSVASDGSQETQYF
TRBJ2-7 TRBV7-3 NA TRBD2 TGTGCCAGCAGCTTAACGGCCCTAGCGGGCGAGCAGTACTTC CASSLTALAGEQYF
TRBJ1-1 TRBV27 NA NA TGTGCCAGCAGTCCCGAAGACAGCGGCACTGAAGCTTTCTTT CASSPEDSGTEAFF
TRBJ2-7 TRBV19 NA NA TGTGCCAGTAGAAGCCCAGGGGTCTACGAGCAGTACTTC CASRSPGVYEQYF
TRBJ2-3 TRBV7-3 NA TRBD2 TGTGCCAGCAGCCGCAGCGGGAGTGAGACAGATACGCAGTATTTT CASSRSGSETDTQYF
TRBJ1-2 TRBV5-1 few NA TGCGCCAGCAGCTTGGATCAGCAACCTTATGGCTACACCTTC CASSLDQQPYGYTF
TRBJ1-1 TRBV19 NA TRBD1 TGTGCCAGTAGTATTTCCCTCACGACAGGGATGAACACTGAAGCTTTCTTT CASSISLTTGMNTEAFF
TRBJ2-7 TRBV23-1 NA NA TGCGCCAGCAGTCAGCGGGACAGCTCCCACGAGCAGTACTTC CASSQRDSSHEQYF
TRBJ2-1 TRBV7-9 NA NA TGTGCCAGCAGCCCCCCGTTCCGCTACGGGAATGAGCAGTTCTTC CASSPPFRYGNEQFF
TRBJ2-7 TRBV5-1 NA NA TGCGCCAGCAGCCCCCCCGGGGCAGGGGCCCTCTACGAGCAGTACTTC CASSPPGAGALYEQYF
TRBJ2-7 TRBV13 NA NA TGTGCCAGCAGCTTACGCCGACTGGGGGAATGGTCCGAGCAGTACTTC CASSLRRLGEWSEQYF
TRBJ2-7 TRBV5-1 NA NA TGCGCCAGCAGCTTGGGGAGGGAAGCCTACGAGCAGTACTTC CASSLGREAYEQYF